This entry concerns a single T cell receptor (beta chain). Its target is unknown. Additional DNA sequences in this sample encode the identical CDR3. With 60 Vbeta and 13 Jbeta primers, the PCR was carried out. Generated by immunoSEQ multiplex PCR, the TCRdb table keeps only in-frame clones and is missing some. The table lists 150,000 to 200,000 clones, around three quarters of them singletons. This sample was included in a study of cytomegalovirus exposure and HLA in healthy donors. Findings and caveats of the study: Some segments of the V type, notably TRBV6-2 and TRBV6-3, were excluded as indistinguishable. Later analysis revealed greater clonal expansion in HLA-associated TCR beta chains than in equally common others. As was reported, the classifier diagnosed cytomegalovirus status with high specificity and sensitivity. Cytomegalovirus-associated TCR beta chains were listed, numbering 150 to 200.

The CDR3 covers 14 residues. The V gene's germline CDR1 is KGHSH and CDR2 LQKENI. The ends lost 4 bases at V and 0 bases at J; junction bases unmatched: 2. Source material: PBMCs. The origin of this receptor is a male donor in good health and CMV-seronegative. The V call is TRBV18, the J call TRBJ2-7; 8 bases line up with TRBD1. The CDR3 DNA reads TGTGCCAGCTCACGGGACAGGAGCTCCTACGAGCAGTACTTC. Translated: CASSRDRSSYEQYF.